The clone carrying this T cell receptor beta chain was picked up one time. V was trimmed by 0 bases and J by 2 bases, leaving 6 bases between them. Germline CDR1 SGDLS, CDR2 YYNGEE. The CDR3 loop spans 14 amino acids. Sequenced by immunoSEQ multiplex PCR; TCRdb stores in-frame clones only, minus some. The sample yields tens of thousands of clones, about 73% seen once. The sort gate was single viable CD3+CD4+CD8-CD45RO+ cells for memory CD4+ T cells. This sample is part of a study of memory CD4+ T cells and cytomegalovirus serostatus. What was sequenced was memory CD4+ T cells from blood. This TCR derives from an adult in good health and CMV-seropositive. V gene TRBV9 combines with J gene TRBJ1-3; maybe TRBD1 (5 bases). Written as DNA, the CDR3 is TGTGCCAGCAGCGTAGGGGGGACTGGAAACACCATATATTTT. This translates into CASSVGGTGNTIYF.